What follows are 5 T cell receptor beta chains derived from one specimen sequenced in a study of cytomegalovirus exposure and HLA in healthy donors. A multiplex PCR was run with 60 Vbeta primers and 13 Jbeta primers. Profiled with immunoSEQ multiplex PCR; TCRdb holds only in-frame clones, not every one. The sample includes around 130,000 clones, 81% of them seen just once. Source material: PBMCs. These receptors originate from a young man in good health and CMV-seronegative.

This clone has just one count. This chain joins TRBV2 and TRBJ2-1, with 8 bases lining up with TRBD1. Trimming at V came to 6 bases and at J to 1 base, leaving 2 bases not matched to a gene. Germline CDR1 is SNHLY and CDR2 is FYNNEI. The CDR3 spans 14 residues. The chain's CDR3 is CASRDRGSYNEQFF. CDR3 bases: TGTGCCAGCAGAGACAGGGGTTCCTACAATGAGCAGTTCTTC.

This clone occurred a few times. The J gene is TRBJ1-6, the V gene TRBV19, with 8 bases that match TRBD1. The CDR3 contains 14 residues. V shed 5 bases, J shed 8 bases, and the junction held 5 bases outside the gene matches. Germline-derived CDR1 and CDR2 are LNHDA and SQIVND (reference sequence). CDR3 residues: CASSAGQVYSPLHF. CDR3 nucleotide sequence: TGTGCCAGTAGTGCGGGACAGGTTTATTCACCCCTCCACTTT.

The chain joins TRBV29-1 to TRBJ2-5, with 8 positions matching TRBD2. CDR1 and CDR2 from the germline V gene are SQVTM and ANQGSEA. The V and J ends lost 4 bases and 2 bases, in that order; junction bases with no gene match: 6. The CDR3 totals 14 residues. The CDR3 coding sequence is TGCAGCGTTGCCAGGGGCGGGGGGCAAGAGACCCAGTACTTC. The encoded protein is CSVARGGGQETQYF.

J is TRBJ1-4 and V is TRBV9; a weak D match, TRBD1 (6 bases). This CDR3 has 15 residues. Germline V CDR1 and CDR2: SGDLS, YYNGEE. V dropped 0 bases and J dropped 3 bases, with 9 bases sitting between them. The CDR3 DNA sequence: TGTGCCAGCAGCGTAGAAGGACAGCCTAATGAAAAACTGTTTTTT. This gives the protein CASSVEGQPNEKLFF.

The CDR3 nucleotides are TGCGCCAGCATAACGGCTAGCGGGGGCGATACGCAGTATTTT. It translates to CASITASGGDTQYF. The rearrangement uses TRBV10-2 and TRBJ2-3; 10 bases agree with TRBD2. The V gene end was trimmed by 7 bases and the J gene end by 6 bases; junction bases not matched to a gene: 7. Germline V lookup: CDR1 WSHSY, CDR2 SAAADI. The CDR3 covers 14 residues.